This is a list of T cell receptor beta chains from one sample in a study of blood T cell repertoires in COVID-19. Produced via immunoSEQ multiplex PCR; TCRdb's table is partial and in-frame only. The repertoire includes about 170,000 clones, around 79% of them detected once, and around 17% sits in the top ten. The sample comprised PBMCs or T cells enriched from blood (not recorded which). The source is a woman aged 70-85 years in a cohort exposed to, infected with or recovered from COVID-19 (not recorded which). Each CDR3 is given with its conserved first and last residue. D genes are given only for firm matches. Where a row states a size, it is once, few, many or the class of an expanded clone; other rows omit it.

clone size,D gene,V gene,J gene,CDR3 length,CDR3 protein,CDR3 DNA
NA,TRBD1,TRBV5-1,TRBJ1-6,15,CASSYTTGVDSPLHF,TGCGCCAGCAGCTACACGACAGGGGTTGATTCACCCCTCCACTTT
NA,NA,TRBV7-9,TRBJ2-7,14,CASSPPRGLAEQYF,TGTGCCAGCAGCCCGCCCAGGGGATTGGCCGAGCAGTACTTC
NA,TRBD1,TRBV7-9,TRBJ2-7,14,CASSSGQGAHEQYF,TGTGCCAGCAGCTCCGGACAGGGGGCCCACGAGCAGTACTTC
NA,NA,TRBV3-1/TRBV3-2,TRBJ2-7,13,CASSQELGARQYF,TGTGCCAGCAGCCAAGAATTGGGGGCTCGGCAGTACTTC
NA,TRBD2,TRBV7-2,TRBJ2-1,17,CASSSRLAGEAYNEQFF,TGTGCCAGCAGCTCCCGCTTAGCGGGAGAGGCCTACAATGAGCAGTTCTTC
NA,NA,TRBV7-2,TRBJ2-5,15,CASSLAGTGGETQYF,TGTGCCAGCAGCTTGGCGGGGACGGGGGGCGAGACCCAGTACTTC
NA,TRBD1,TRBV19,TRBJ1-2,16,CASSFRSGTVLYGYTF,TGTGCCAGTAGTTTTCGATCCGGGACAGTCCTCTATGGCTACACCTTC
NA,NA,TRBV10-2,TRBJ2-5,13,CASGQLIGETQYF,TGCGCCAGCGGACAGTTAATCGGGGAGACCCAGTACTTC
NA,TRBD2,TRBV18,TRBJ2-1,15,CASSPASGSRNEQFF,TGTGCCAGCTCACCGGCTAGCGGGAGTCGCAATGAGCAGTTCTTC
NA,TRBD1,TRBV6-2/TRBV6-3,TRBJ1-2,12,CASSRQGYGYTF,TGTGCCAGCAGTCGACAGGGCTATGGCTACACCTTC
NA,TRBD2,TRBV7-8,TRBJ2-2,16,CASSRPTSGSPGELFF,TGTGCCAGCAGCCGTCCAACTAGCGGGAGTCCCGGGGAGCTGTTTTTT
NA,NA,TRBV12-3/TRBV12-4,TRBJ1-5,12,CASNREAQPQHF,TGTGCCAGTAATAGGGAGGCTCAGCCCCAGCATTTT
once,TRBD2,TRBV6-5,TRBJ2-1,14,CASSRPGLSNEQFF,TGTGCCAGCAGTCGGCCGGGACTATCTAATGAGCAGTTCTTC
NA,NA,TRBV3-1/TRBV3-2,TRBJ1-1,13,CASSQAGSAEAFF,TGTGCCAGCAGCCAAGCCGGGAGCGCTGAAGCTTTCTTT
NA,NA,TRBV28,TRBJ2-1,13,CATGQTPYNEQFF,TGTGCCACTGGACAGACCCCTTACAATGAGCAGTTCTTC
NA,TRBD2,TRBV3-1/TRBV3-2,TRBJ2-2,18,CASSQGLTSGRNTGELFF,TGTGCCAGCAGCCAAGGCCTGACTAGCGGGAGGAACACCGGGGAGCTGTTTTTT
NA,NA,TRBV6-5,TRBJ2-3,13,CASSPEGTDTQYF,TGTGCCAGCAGTCCCGAGGGCACAGATACGCAGTATTTT
NA,NA,TRBV5-6,TRBJ2-6,15,CASSLTGSGANVLTF,TGTGCCAGCAGCCTTACAGGCTCTGGGGCCAACGTCCTGACTTTC
once,NA,TRBV4-1,TRBJ2-6,15,CASSVQGPGANVLTF,TGCGCCAGCAGCGTACAGGGACCTGGGGCCAACGTCCTGACTTTC
few,TRBD1,TRBV10-3,TRBJ1-2,15,CAISESTDRARGYTF,TGTGCCATCAGTGAGTCAACGGACAGGGCCCGCGGCTACACCTTC
NA,TRBD1,TRBV5-4,TRBJ1-6,15,CASRAQGAVNSPLHF,TGTGCCAGCAGGGCCCAGGGGGCAGTAAATTCACCCCTCCACTTT
NA,NA,TRBV5-4,TRBJ1-6,14,CASSFVRDNSPLHF,TGTGCCAGCAGCTTCGTGCGGGACAATTCACCCCTCCACTTT
NA,NA,TRBV19,TRBJ2-4,14,CASSRGAEGNIQYF,TGTGCCAGTAGTAGAGGAGCGGAGGGAAACATTCAGTACTTC
NA,NA,TRBV6-2/TRBV6-3,TRBJ1-5,12,CASSYQGQPQHF,TGTGCCAGCAGTTACCAGGGGCAGCCCCAGCATTTT
few,NA,TRBV5-6,TRBJ2-3,15,CASIQVGARADTQYF,TGTGCCAGCATCCAGGTTGGCGCACGTGCAGATACGCAGTATTTT
NA,TRBD2,TRBV2,TRBJ2-6,18,CASSAGTSGSPGANVLTF,TGTGCCAGCAGTGCCGGGACTAGCGGGAGCCCTGGGGCCAACGTCCTGACTTTC
once,TRBD1,TRBV5-1,TRBJ1-2,12,CASSDRDYGYTF,TGCGCCAGCAGCGACAGGGACTATGGCTACACCTTC
NA,NA,TRBV28,TRBJ1-4,16,CASKAGGLTNVRKLFF,TGTGCCAGCAAGGCCGGGGGTTTAACGAATGTGCGCAAACTGTTTTTT
NA,TRBD1,TRBV7-8,TRBJ2-7,13,CASRTGQGYEQYF,TGTGCCAGCAGGACTGGACAGGGCTACGAGCAGTACTTC
NA,NA,TRBV27,TRBJ2-1,17,CASSLRGGTGRYNEQFF,TGTGCCAGCAGTTTACGTGGCGGGACGGGACGGTATAATGAGCAGTTCTTC
NA,NA,TRBV11-2,TRBJ2-7,15,CASSNFGLSLSEQYF,TGTGCCAGCAGCAATTTTGGACTTAGTCTCAGCGAGCAGTACTTC
NA,NA,TRBV18,TRBJ1-1,15,CASSLTQGQNTEAFF,TGTGCCAGCTCTCTCACTCAGGGACAGAACACTGAAGCTTTCTTT
few,TRBD1,TRBV7-2,TRBJ1-1,14,CASSLAGTGAEAFF,TGTGCCAGCAGCTTAGCGGGGACAGGGGCTGAAGCTTTCTTT
NA,TRBD2,TRBV9,TRBJ2-3,15,CASSGRDYRGDTQYF,TGTGCCAGCAGCGGCCGGGACTACCGAGGGGATACGCAGTATTTT
NA,NA,TRBV12-3/TRBV12-4,TRBJ2-7,13,CASSFGSSYEQYF,TGTGCCAGCAGTTTCGGGTCCTCCTACGAGCAGTACTTC
few,NA,TRBV19,TRBJ2-7,14,CASSISRGSYEQYF,TGTGCCAGTAGTATTAGCAGGGGATCCTACGAGCAGTACTTC
NA,NA,TRBV28,TRBJ1-4,15,CASSFTGNPNEKLFF,TGTGCCAGCAGTTTTACAGGGAACCCTAATGAAAAACTGTTTTTT
NA,TRBD1,TRBV19,TRBJ1-2,15,CASSIKGAVIYGYTF,TGTGCCAGTAGTATAAAGGGGGCAGTGATCTATGGCTACACCTTC
NA,TRBD2,TRBV18,TRBJ2-7,16,CASSPNGGLRRYEQYF,TGTGCCAGCTCACCGAACGGGGGGTTAAGACGTTACGAGCAGTACTTC
NA,NA,TRBV7-3,TRBJ2-1,14,CASSVTEGYNEQFF,TGTGCCAGCAGTGTAACGGAGGGCTACAATGAGCAGTTCTTC
NA,NA,TRBV11-3,TRBJ2-6,16,CASSLGASLWANVLTF,TGTGCCAGCAGCCTTGGGGCCTCTCTCTGGGCCAACGTCCTGACTTTC
NA,NA,TRBV18,TRBJ1-5,13,CASSPGEDQPQHF,TGTGCCAGCTCCCCGGGAGAGGATCAGCCCCAGCATTTT
NA,TRBD2,TRBV30,TRBJ2-7,15,CAWSEVAGASYEQYF,TGTGCCTGGAGTGAGGTAGCGGGAGCCTCCTACGAGCAGTACTTC
once,TRBD1,TRBV4-1,TRBJ1-5,15,CASSRTGTGGEPQHF,TGCGCCAGCAGCCGAACCGGGACAGGGGGCGAGCCCCAGCATTTT
NA,NA,TRBV2,TRBJ2-3,12,CASIESPSRLNF,TGTGCCAGCATAGAGTCCCCTAGCCGTTTGAATTTT
few,NA,TRBV4-3,TRBJ1-5,15,CASSQDRQGGQPQHF,TGCGCCAGCAGCCAAGATCGGCAGGGTGGGCAGCCCCAGCATTTT
once,TRBD2,TRBV19,TRBJ2-3,17,CASSIDRTSGYPDTQYF,TGTGCCAGTAGTATAGATCGGACTAGCGGGTACCCAGATACGCAGTATTTT
NA,TRBD2,TRBV28,TRBJ2-5,18,CASSSTGLAGQYQETQYF,TGTGCCAGCAGTTCAACGGGACTAGCGGGGCAGTACCAAGAGACCCAGTACTTC
NA,TRBD2,TRBV5-4,TRBJ2-3,15,CASSLDAGHGGRKYF,TGTGCCAGCAGCTTGGACGCGGGCCATGGCGGGAGGAAGTATTTT
NA,TRBD1,TRBV7-9,TRBJ2-7,14,CASSLGTGTYEQYF,TGTGCCAGCAGCTTAGGGACAGGTACCTACGAGCAGTACTTC
NA,NA,TRBV6-5,TRBJ1-2,14,CASSYSTSGGDYTF,TGTGCCAGCAGTTACTCCACGTCAGGAGGGGACTACACCTTC
NA,NA,TRBV6-2/TRBV6-3,TRBJ1-2,13,CASRPTGNYGYTF,TGTGCCAGCAGACCTACAGGGAACTATGGCTACACCTTC
NA,NA,TRBV5-1,TRBJ2-1,15,CASSLAPSVWNEQFF,TGCGCCAGCAGCTTGGCCCCTAGCGTCTGGAATGAGCAGTTCTTC
NA,NA,TRBV5-6,TRBJ1-6,13,CASSLRGWSPLHF,TGTGCCAGCAGTCTCAGGGGTTGGTCACCCCTCCACTTT
NA,TRBD1,TRBV5-1,TRBJ2-3,16,CASSRRLTGGTDTQYF,TGCGCCAGCAGCCGCCGACTGACAGGGGGAACGGATACGCAGTATTTT
NA,TRBD2,TRBV5-4,TRBJ2-3,14,CASSLGLAPDTQYF,TGTGCCAGCAGCTTGGGACTAGCGCCAGATACGCAGTATTTT
NA,NA,TRBV2,TRBJ2-1,13,CASSEGPGLEQFF,TGTGCCAGCAGTGAAGGCCCGGGTCTGGAGCAGTTCTTC
NA,TRBD2,TRBV5-5,TRBJ2-1,16,CASSLSPLADYNEQFF,TGTGCCAGCAGCTTGTCGCCTCTAGCGGATTACAATGAGCAGTTCTTC
few,NA,TRBV3-1/TRBV3-2,TRBJ2-7,16,CASSQGWTAAPYEQYF,TGTGCCAGCAGCCAGGGCTGGACAGCCGCACCCTACGAGCAGTACTTC